The 26 T cell receptor beta chains below all came from one sample that was sequenced in a study of blood T cell repertoires in COVID-19. Assay: immunoSEQ multiplex PCR; the TCRdb copy retains only in-frame clones and omits some. The table has tens of thousands of clones, around nine tenths seen once. The sequencing input was peripheral blood. The source is a man in his fifties or sixties with acute or convalescent COVID-19.

The V call is TRBV7-9, the J call TRBJ1-2; 10 bases map to TRBD1. The CDR3 loop spans 14 amino acids. V shed 4 bases and J 2 bases; nucleotides not matched to a gene: 1. Germline lookup yields CDR1 SEHNR and CDR2 FQNEAQ (reference sequence). The CDR3 bases are TGTGCCAGCAGCTCGGGACAGGGGAACTATGGCTACACCTTC. It encodes CASSSGQGNYGYTF.

This sequence joins TRBV29-1 and TRBJ1-2; tentatively, D is TRBD1 (5 bases). With 4 bases removed from V and 2 bases from J, the gap between germline ends came to 8 bases. This CDR3 has 12 amino acids. Germline CDR1 SQVTM, CDR2 ANQGSEA. CDR3 sequence: CSVVAGNYGYTF. DNA for the CDR3: TGCAGCGTTGTGGCAGGGAACTATGGCTACACCTTC.

The chain recombines TRBV27 with TRBJ1-6, with a tentative D call TRBD1 (5 bases). This CDR3 contains 15 residues. CDR1 MNHEY and CDR2 SMNVEV come from the germline V gene (reference sequence). The ends were cut back, 5 bases at V and 9 bases at J, with 17 bases in the middle. The CDR3 here is CASSPYQLGGSPLHF. DNA of the CDR3: TGTGCCAGCAGTCCCTATCAGCTGGGGGGTTCACCCCTCCACTTT.

The chain is built from TRBV2 and TRBJ2-2; the match to TRBD2 covers 8 bases. Germline loops: CDR1 SNHLY, CDR2 FYNNEI. With V trimmed by 6 bases and J by 0 bases, 3 bases remained unmatched. The CDR3 has 15 amino acids. The CDR3 region is CASRGLAANTGELFF. The CDR3, as DNA: TGTGCCAGCAGAGGACTAGCCGCGAACACCGGGGAGCTGTTTTTT.

The gene calls are TRBV11-2 and TRBJ1-1; a weak D match, TRBD1 (5 bases). Looked up from germline, CDR1 is SGHAT and CDR2 is FQNNGV. The CDR3 loop spans 15 amino acids. The V end was cut by 2 bases, the J end by 3 bases, with 13 bases between. Here the CDR3 DNA reads TGTGCCAGCAGCTTATACAGCAGGGCGGACACTGAAGCTTTCTTT. Protein: CASSLYSRADTEAFF.

The chain has TRBV7-3 and TRBJ2-2; 7 nucleotides align to TRBD1. V gave up 3 bases and J gave up 4 bases; unmatched junction bases: 8. Germline-derived CDR1 and CDR2 are SGHTA and FQGTGA. The CDR3 has 16 residues. CDR3: CASSFSGTEFTGELFF. For the CDR3, the DNA is TGTGCCAGCAGCTTTTCCGGGACAGAGTTCACCGGGGAGCTGTTTTTT.

V is TRBV5-1 and J is TRBJ1-3; 7 bases are shared with TRBD1. V dropped 3 bases and J dropped 0; count of bases not matched to a gene: 3. This CDR3 is built from 15 residues. The V gene's germline CDR1 is SGHRS and CDR2 YFSETQ. The chain's CDR3 is CASSSGQTSGNTIYF. The CDR3 DNA reads TGCGCCAGCAGCTCGGGACAGACCTCTGGAAACACCATATATTTT.

This clone was counted only a few times. This chain uses TRBV7-2 with TRBJ2-7, with a weak D call TRBD1 (6 bases). V lost 3 bases and J lost 0, with 12 bases in between. The CDR3 contains 15 residues. Germline V gives CDR1 SGHTA, CDR2 FQGNSA. CDR3 region: CASSFLRGSSYEQYF. CDR3 DNA sequence: TGTGCCAGCAGCTTCCTCAGGGGAAGCTCCTACGAGCAGTACTTC.

The rearrangement joins TRBV3-1 (or the pseudogene TRBV3-2) to TRBJ1-1, with D tentatively TRBD1 (6 bases). This CDR3 spans 14 amino acids. V shed 0 bases and J shed 5 bases, with 10 bases lying between them. Germline-derived CDR1 and CDR2 are LGHDT and YNNKEL (reference sequence). The CDR3 nucleotides read TGTGCCAGCAGCCAAGAGCCAGGGGTTACTGAAGCTTTCTTT. Amino acid sequence: CASSQEPGVTEAFF.

About this clone itself: One junction end does not reproduce the germline sequence, and a read error may be involved. The chain is built from TRBV15 and TRBJ1-2; D remains unclear. The CDR3 spans 15 residues. Germline lookup yields CDR1 LNHNV and CDR2 YYDKDF (reference sequence). Written as DNA, the CDR3 is TGTGCCACCACCAGAGGGAGGAATCGAGCCTATGGCTACACCTTC. This translates into CATTRGRNRAYGYTF.

The DNA of the CDR3 is TGTGCTAGTGGTCCCTGGGGAGGGAGTCAGCCCCAGCATTTT. Amino acids: CASGPWGGSQPQHF. The chain employs TRBV12-5 and TRBJ1-5; D call uncertain. V was pared by 5 bases and J by 6 bases, with 14 bases between. The CDR3 is 14 residues long. Germline CDR1 and CDR2: LGHNT and FRNRAP.

V gene TRBV6-6 combines with J gene TRBJ1-3; TRBD1 is a possible D gene (5 bases). The CDR3 contains 14 residues. Germline assignment: CDR1 MNHNY and CDR2 SVGAGI (reference sequence). The ends were cut back, 6 bases at V and 0 bases at J, with 9 bases in the middle. CDR3 loop: CASRATDSGNTIYF. In nucleotides, the CDR3 is TGTGCCAGCAGGGCGACAGACTCTGGAAACACCATATATTTT.

The rearrangement uses TRBV11-2 and TRBJ2-6, with a possible D match to TRBD1 (6 bases). Looked up from germline, CDR1 is SGHAT and CDR2 is FQNNGV. The CDR3 is 17 residues long. V was shortened by 1 base and J by 2 bases, with 12 bases between the two germline ends. Here the CDR3 reads CASSLVYGGAGANVLTF. CDR3 in DNA: TGTGCCAGCAGCTTAGTCTATGGGGGCGCTGGGGCCAACGTCCTGACTTTC.

This clone turned up a few times. As DNA, the CDR3 is TGTGCCAGCAGCACAAGACAGGGGAGGACTGAAGCTTTCTTT. This codes for CASSTRQGRTEAFF. The V call is TRBV11-2, the J call TRBJ1-1; 8 nucleotides align to TRBD1. CDR1 is SGHAT and CDR2 is FQNNGV in the germline V gene. V lost 5 bases and J lost 5; bases outside the gene matches: 7. The CDR3 has 14 residues.

J is TRBJ1-4 and V is TRBV18; maybe TRBD1 (5 bases). CDR3 size: 14 residues. Germline CDR1 and CDR2: KGHSH and LQKENI. V was clipped by 6 bases and J by 2 bases, with 10 bases between them. CDR3 nucleotides: TGTGCCAGCTCGGAAGGGGTGACTAATGAAAAACTGTTTTTT. Protein sequence: CASSEGVTNEKLFF.

V is TRBV9 and J is TRBJ2-6, with D unclear. V gave up 4 bases and J gave up 3 bases, with 8 bases separating them. CDR3 length: 14 amino acids. Germline V CDR1 and CDR2: SGDLS, YYNGEE. CDR3 bases: TGTGCCAGCAGCTCCCCGGTTGGGGCCAACGTCCTGACTTTC. This gives the protein CASSSPVGANVLTF.

Of note for this clone: The junction and the germline gene differ at one end; a read error may be behind it. The chain recombines TRBV5-5 with TRBJ1-5, with 9 positions matching TRBD1. CDR1 is SGHKS and CDR2 is YYEKEE in the germline V gene (reference sequence). The CDR3 spans 14 residues. In nucleotides, the CDR3 is TGTGCCAGCAGCCTCGGGACAGGGTCTCCCAGTCTGGATTTT. It yields the protein CASSLGTGSPSLDF.

In DNA form, the CDR3 reads TGTGCCAGCAGCTCATGGGCTAGCGGTGAAAACATTCAGTACTTC. Its translation is CASSSWASGENIQYF. The chain combines TRBV7-9 with TRBJ2-4, with 7 bases that match TRBD2. The CDR3 is 15 residues long. The germline V gene encodes CDR1 SEHNR and CDR2 FQNEAQ (reference sequence). V gave up 4 bases and J gave up 5 bases; unmatched junction bases: 8. Complete variable domain (other parts from reference TRBV7-9 and TRBJ2-4): DTGVSQNPRHKITKRGQNVTFRCDPISEHNRLYWYRQTLGQGPEFLTYFQNEAQLEKSRLLSDRFSAERPKGSFSTLEIQRTEQGDSAMYLCASSSWASGENIQYFGAGTRLSVL.

V and J are TRBV24-1 and TRBJ2-2, with D unclear. V lost 1 base to trimming and J lost 5 bases, with 4 bases between them. The CDR3 covers 13 residues. The germline CDR1 and CDR2 sequences are KGHDR and SFDVKD. The CDR3 coding sequence is TGTGCCACCAGTGATTTACTAACCGGGGAGCTGTTTTTT. Translating gives CATSDLLTGELFF.

The V gene is TRBV10-1, the J gene TRBJ2-5; 7 bases agree with TRBD1. This CDR3 contains 15 residues. With V trimmed by 6 bases and J by 2 bases, 9 bases remained unmatched. The germline gives CDR1 WNHNN, CDR2 SYGVQD (reference sequence). CDR3 protein: CASRRGQDQQETQYF. The CDR3, as DNA: TGCGCCAGCAGACGAGGACAGGACCAACAAGAGACCCAGTACTTC.

The chain couples TRBV10-3 to TRBJ2-1; 9 positions match TRBD2. The CDR3 contains 15 residues. Germline assignment: CDR1 ENHRY and CDR2 SYGVKD. The J segment lost 4 bases and the V segment lost 8 bases, leaving 9 bases of the junction unmatched. The CDR3 bases are TGTGCCATCCGGGATAGCGGGGGACCATACAATGAGCAGTTCTTC. Amino acids: CAIRDSGGPYNEQFF.

The CDR3 is CASSEQAYTGELFF. In DNA, the CDR3 is TGTGCCAGCAGTGAACAGGCGTACACCGGGGAGCTGTTTTTT. V and J are TRBV2 and TRBJ2-2; D ambiguous. V gave up 2 bases and J gave up 3 bases, with 7 bases separating them. Germline V gene sequence: CDR1 SNHLY, CDR2 FYNNEI. This CDR3 region has 14 residues.

The chain recombines TRBV6-5 with TRBJ1-2, with 9 positions matching TRBD1. Per the germline V gene, CDR1 is MNHEY and CDR2 is SVGAGI. The CDR3 is 14 amino acids. Trimming cost V 7 bases and J 3 bases; bases outside gene matches: 6. The DNA of the CDR3 is TGTGCCAGCACACAGGGGGCATCGGACTATGGCTACACCTTC. This codes for CASTQGASDYGYTF.

The rearrangement joins TRBV18 to TRBJ2-1, with 7 nucleotides matching TRBD2. The CDR3 totals 16 residues. Germline V lookup: CDR1 KGHSH, CDR2 LQKENI. The trim removed 6 bases at V and 5 bases at J, leaving 13 bases unmatched. The CDR3 DNA follows: TGTGCCAGCTCCAAACCGGGGGGACCCACCAACAATGAGCAGTTCTTC. Protein: CASSKPGGPTNNEQFF.

This chain links TRBV1 with TRBJ2-7; whether TRBD2, the table's D call, matches the DNA was not checked. TRBV1 is designated a pseudogene. The CDR3 totals 14 residues. CDR3 region: CTSSHACRFYEQYF. In nucleotides, the CDR3 is TGCACCAGCAGCCACGCTTGTCGGTTCTACGAGCAGTACTTC.

The chain links TRBV21-1 to TRBJ1-5; whether TRBD1, the table's D call, matches the DNA was not checked. TRBV21-1 is designated a pseudogene. This CDR3 is built from 15 residues. CDR3 bases: TGTGCCAGCAGCAGTTCGACAGGGGCGCTGCAGCCCCAGCATTTT. Its protein product is CASSSSTGALQPQHF.